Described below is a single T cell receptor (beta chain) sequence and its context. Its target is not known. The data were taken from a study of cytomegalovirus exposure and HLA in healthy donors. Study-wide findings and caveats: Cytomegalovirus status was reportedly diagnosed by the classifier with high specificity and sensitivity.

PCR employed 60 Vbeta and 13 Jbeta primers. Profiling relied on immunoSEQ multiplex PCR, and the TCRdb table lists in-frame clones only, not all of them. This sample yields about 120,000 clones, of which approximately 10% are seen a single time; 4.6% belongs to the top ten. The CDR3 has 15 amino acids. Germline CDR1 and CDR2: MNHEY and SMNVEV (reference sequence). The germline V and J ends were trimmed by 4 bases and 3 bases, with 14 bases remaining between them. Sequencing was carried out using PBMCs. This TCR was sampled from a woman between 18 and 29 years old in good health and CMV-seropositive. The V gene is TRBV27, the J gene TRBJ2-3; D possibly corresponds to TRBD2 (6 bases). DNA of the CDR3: TGTGCCAGCAGTTCCTCCATCGGGGGTACAGATACGCAGTATTTT. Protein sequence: CASSSSIGGTDTQYF.